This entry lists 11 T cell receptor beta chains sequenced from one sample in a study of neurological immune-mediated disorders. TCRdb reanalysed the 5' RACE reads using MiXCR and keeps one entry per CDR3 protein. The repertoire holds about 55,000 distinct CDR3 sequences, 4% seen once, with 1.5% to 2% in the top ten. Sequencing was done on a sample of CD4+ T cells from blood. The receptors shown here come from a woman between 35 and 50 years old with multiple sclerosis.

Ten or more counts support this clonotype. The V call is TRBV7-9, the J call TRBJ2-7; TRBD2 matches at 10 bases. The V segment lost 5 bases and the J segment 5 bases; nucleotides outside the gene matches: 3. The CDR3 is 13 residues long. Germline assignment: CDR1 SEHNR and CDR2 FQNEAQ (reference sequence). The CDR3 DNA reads TGTGCCAGCAGCCAAGCGGGGGGGGACGAGCAGTACTTC. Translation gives CASSQAGGDEQYF.

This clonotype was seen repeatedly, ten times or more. The CDR3 reads CSAPMRSGEDYGYTF. CDR3 DNA: TGCAGTGCCCCCATGAGGTCAGGGGAGGACTATGGCTACACCTTC. The chain joins TRBV20-1 to TRBJ1-2; a possible D gene is TRBD1 (6 bases). V shed 6 bases and J shed 3 bases, with 20 bases lying between them. The CDR3 contains 15 residues. The V gene's germline CDR1 is DFQATT and CDR2 SNEGSKA (reference sequence).

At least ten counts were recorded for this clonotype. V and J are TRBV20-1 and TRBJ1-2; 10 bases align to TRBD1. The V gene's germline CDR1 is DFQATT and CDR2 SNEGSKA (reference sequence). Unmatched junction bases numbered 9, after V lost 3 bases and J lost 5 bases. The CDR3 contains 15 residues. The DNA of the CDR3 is TGCAGTGCTAGCATTCCTTCGGGACAGGGGTATGGCTACACCTTC. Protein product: CSASIPSGQGYGYTF.

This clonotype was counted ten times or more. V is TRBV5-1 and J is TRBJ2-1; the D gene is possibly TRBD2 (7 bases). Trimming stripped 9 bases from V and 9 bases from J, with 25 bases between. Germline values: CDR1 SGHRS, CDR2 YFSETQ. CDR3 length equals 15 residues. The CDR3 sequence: CAIVAVWGGPGEQFF. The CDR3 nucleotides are TGCGCCATCGTTGCTGTGTGGGGGGGCCCCGGTGAGCAGTTCTTC.

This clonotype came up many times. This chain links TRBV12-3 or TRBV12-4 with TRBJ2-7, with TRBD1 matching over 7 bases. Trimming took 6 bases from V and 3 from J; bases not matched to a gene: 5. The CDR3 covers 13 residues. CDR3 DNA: TGTGCCAGCAGGTGGACAGGCGGCTACGAGCAGTACTTC. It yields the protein CASRWTGGYEQYF.

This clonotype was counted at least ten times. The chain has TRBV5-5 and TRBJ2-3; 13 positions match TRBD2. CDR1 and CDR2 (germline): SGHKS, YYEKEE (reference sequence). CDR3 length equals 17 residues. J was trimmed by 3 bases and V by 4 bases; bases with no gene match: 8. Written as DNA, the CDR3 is TGTGCCAGCAGCACCGCCCGGACTAGCGGGGGAACAGATACGCAGTATTTT. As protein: CASSTARTSGGTDTQYF.

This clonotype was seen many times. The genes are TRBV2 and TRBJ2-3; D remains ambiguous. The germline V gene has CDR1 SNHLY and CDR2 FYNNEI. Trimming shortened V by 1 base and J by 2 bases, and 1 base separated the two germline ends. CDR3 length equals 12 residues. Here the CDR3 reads CASSEDTDTQYF. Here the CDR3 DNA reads TGTGCCAGCAGTGAAGACACAGATACGCAGTATTTT.

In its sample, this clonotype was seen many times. This chain's CDR3 is CASSFGDQNTEAFF. In nucleotides, the CDR3 is TGTGCCAGCAGTTTTGGGGATCAAAACACTGAAGCTTTCTTT. The chain has TRBV12-3 or TRBV12-4 and TRBJ1-1; D is ambiguous. The V end was cut by 3 bases, the J end by 2 bases, with 10 bases between. This CDR3 has 14 residues.

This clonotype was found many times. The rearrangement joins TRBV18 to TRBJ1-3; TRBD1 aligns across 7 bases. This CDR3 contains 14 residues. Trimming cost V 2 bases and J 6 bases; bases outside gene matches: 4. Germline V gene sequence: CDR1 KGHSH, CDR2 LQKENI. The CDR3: CASSPWQGVNTIYF. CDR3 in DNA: TGTGCCAGCTCACCATGGCAGGGGGTAAACACCATATATTTT.

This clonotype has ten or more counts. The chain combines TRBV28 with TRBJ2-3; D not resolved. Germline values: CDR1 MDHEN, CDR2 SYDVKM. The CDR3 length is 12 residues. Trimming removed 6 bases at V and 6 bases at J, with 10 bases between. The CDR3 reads CASSPLYDTQYF. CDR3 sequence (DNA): TGTGCCAGCAGCCCCTTATATGATACGCAGTATTTT. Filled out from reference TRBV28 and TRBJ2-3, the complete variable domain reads DVKVTQSSRYLVKRTGEKVFLECVQDMDHENMFWYRQDPGLGLRLIYFSYDVKMKEKGDIPEGYSVSREKKERFSLILESASTNQTSMYLCASSPLYDTQYFGPGTRLTVL.

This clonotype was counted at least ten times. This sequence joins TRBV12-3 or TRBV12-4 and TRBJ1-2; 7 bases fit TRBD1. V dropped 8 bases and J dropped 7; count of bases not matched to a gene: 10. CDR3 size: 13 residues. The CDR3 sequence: CASGFTGVGGYTF. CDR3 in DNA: TGTGCCAGCGGCTTTACAGGGGTGGGTGGCTACACCTTC.